Sequencing of this TCR beta chain was carried out in a study of T-cell memory formation after mild COVID-19. Study-level background: For the most part, TCR clusters were specific to one donor.

V lost 5 bases to trimming and J lost 6 bases, with 14 bases between them. From germline, CDR1 is SEHNR and CDR2 FQNEAQ (reference sequence). This CDR3 is 14 amino acids long. TCRdb reprocessed the 5' RACE reads with MiXCR, giving one entry per CDR3 protein. There are about 57,000 distinct CDR3 sequences in the sample; more than 10% occur only once, and under 30% lies in the top ten. This TCR came from a man in his late teens or twenties who had mild COVID-19 (a few samples of this study predate the infection). Cell type and time point are not known. The gene calls are TRBV7-9 and TRBJ2-1, with no clear D. Sequencing was done on a sample of PBMCs or a T cell subset sorted from them (not recorded which). CDR3 coding DNA: TGTGCCAGCAGCCGACATCGGTTGGGCAATGAGCAGTTCTTC. Amino acids: CASSRHRLGNEQFF.